The next 2 T cell receptor beta chains were all read from a single sample in a study of cytomegalovirus exposure and HLA in healthy donors. It was with 60 Vbeta and 13 Jbeta primers that the PCR ran. Clones were sequenced by immunoSEQ multiplex PCR, and TCRdb holds only the in-frame ones, with some missing. The sample comprises more than 90,000 clones, roughly 80% of which are singletons, and over 20% rests with the top ten. Sequences were obtained from PBMCs. The receptors originated from a man aged 25-45 years in good health and CMV-seropositive.

This rearrangement joins TRBV5-1 to TRBJ1-4, with TRBD1 as a possible D gene (6 bases). The CDR3 runs 15 residues. CDR1 SGHRS and CDR2 YFSETQ come from the germline V gene. The germline V and J ends were trimmed by 4 bases and 8 bases, with 18 bases remaining between them. The CDR3 DNA sequence: TGCGCCAGCAGCGTCACAGGGTCGCAAACGGAAAAACTGTTTTTT. The encoded protein is CASSVTGSQTEKLFF.

The CDR3 reads CAWRGQATNQPQHF. The CDR3, as DNA: TGTGCCTGGAGGGGACAGGCCACTAATCAGCCCCAGCATTTT. J is TRBJ1-5 and V is TRBV30; 8 positions agree with TRBD1. The CDR3 runs 14 residues. V gave up 3 bases and J gave up 4 bases; unmatched junction bases: 5. Germline V gene data show CDR1 as GTSNPN and CDR2 as SVGIG (reference sequence).